This T cell receptor beta chain was recorded in a study of T cell responses to AZD1222 COVID-19 vaccine. This clone has more than one count but fewer than ten. Its antigen remains unidentified. Pooled together were second doses at about 4 or about 12 weeks. General study results and limits: Seropositive status at baseline applied to only a handful of AZD1222 recipients.

Trimming stripped 6 bases from V and 3 bases from J, with 9 bases between. The CDR3 runs 13 residues. The germline V gene has CDR1 MGHRA and CDR2 YSYEKL. Data came from immunoSEQ multiplex PCR; TCRdb stores just in-frame clones and leaves some out. The sample consists of 56,000 or so clones, 80% of them appearing once. This TCR was recovered from an adult who received the AZD1222 COVID-19 vaccine. This chain uses TRBV4-1 with TRBJ1-3, with unresolved D. This material consisted of peripheral blood, taken 28 days after the second AZD1222 dose. CDR3 nucleotide sequence: TGCGCCAGCAGTCGTCCCAATGGAAACACCATATATTTT. It yields the protein CASSRPNGNTIYF.